This T cell receptor beta chain was retrieved from a study of beta chain features in type 1 diabetes. Findings and limits, study-wide: Cells carrying high TCR expression could end up over-represented when cDNA is sequenced. Type 1 diabetes patients showed a moderate but significant shortening of TCRB CDR3s in all four CD4+ subsets. The naive, central memory and Treg TCRB repertoires showed an apparent similarity that was greater among patients than among healthy donors.

cDNA synthesis used the whole RNA isolate, giving expressed TCRB sequences. Method: immunoSEQ multiplex PCR; TCRdb's copy keeps in-frame clones and lacks some. The table lists hundreds of thousands of clones, 9.5% to 11% of them singletons, with around 0.015% in the top ten. Purities in excess of 95% were seen in all sorted populations. From germline, CDR1 is KGHSH and CDR2 LQKENI. V was pared by 5 bases and J by 9 bases, with 11 bases between. This CDR3 region has 12 residues. This clone occurred a few times. Its antigen remains unknown. This TCR was recovered from a woman between 25 and 40 years old in good health. J is TRBJ2-1 and V is TRBV18, with D unresolved. Input material: naive CD4+ T cells from blood. CDR3 region: CASSESRGEQFF. The CDR3 nucleotides read TGTGCCAGCTCAGAGTCCCGAGGTGAGCAGTTCTTC.